A selection of T cell receptor beta chains follows, all from one sample in a study of T cells in Graves' hyperthyroidism and ophthalmopathy. TCRdb fed the multiplex PCR reads into MiXCR, producing one record per CDR3 protein. The sample holds approximately 610,000 distinct CDR3 sequences, roughly 14% seen once. Sequencing input: blood. The source of these receptors is a woman in her forties with Graves' ophthalmopathy. CDR3s include the opening cysteine and the closing phenylalanine or tryptophan. Fields, in order: J gene, clone size, D gene, V gene, CDR3 DNA, CDR3 protein. The D gene is left open where the match is weak. Some rows mark clone size as missing; the rest say once, few, many or name a class of expanded clone.

J gene: TRBJ1-2
clone size: -
D gene: TRBD1
V gene: TRBV11-1
CDR3 DNA: TGTGCCAGCAGCCACCTCGACAGGGTAGACGGCTACACCTTC
CDR3 protein: CASSHLDRVDGYTF

J gene: TRBJ2-3
clone size: few
D gene: -
V gene: TRBV5-8
CDR3 DNA: TGTGCCAGCAGCTTGTGGGTCGCAGATACGCAGTATTTT
CDR3 protein: CASSLWVADTQYF

J gene: TRBJ2-2
clone size: many
D gene: -
V gene: TRBV5-4
CDR3 DNA: TGTGCCAGCAGCTTTAGGGCGAGCACCGGGGAGCTGTTTTTT
CDR3 protein: CASSFRASTGELFF

J gene: TRBJ1-1
clone size: many
D gene: -
V gene: TRBV6-2/TRBV6-3
CDR3 DNA: TGTGCCAGCGCCAGCATGAACACTGAAGCTTTCTTT
CDR3 protein: CASASMNTEAFF

J gene: TRBJ2-7
clone size: many
D gene: TRBD1
V gene: TRBV6-2/TRBV6-3
CDR3 DNA: TGTGCCAGCAGTTACCCGGCCAGGGACAGCCTCTTCTTC
CDR3 protein: CASSYPARDSLFF

J gene: TRBJ1-5
clone size: many
D gene: TRBD1
V gene: TRBV15
CDR3 DNA: TGTGCCACCAGCAGAGGGACAGGGTTCGATCAGCCCCAGCATTTT
CDR3 protein: CATSRGTGFDQPQHF

J gene: TRBJ2-5
clone size: many
D gene: TRBD2
V gene: TRBV29-1
CDR3 DNA: TGCAGCGTTGACCCCCCTACTAGCGGGCCCGAGGAGACCCAGTACTTC
CDR3 protein: CSVDPPTSGPEETQYF

J gene: TRBJ2-7
clone size: many
D gene: TRBD1
V gene: TRBV28
CDR3 DNA: TGTGCCAGCACCATACAGGGGGCGCCGGAGCAGTACTTC
CDR3 protein: CASTIQGAPEQYF

J gene: TRBJ1-1
clone size: few
D gene: -
V gene: TRBV10-3
CDR3 DNA: TGTGCCATCGCTGGACACCCGAACACTGAAGCTTTCTTT
CDR3 protein: CAIAGHPNTEAFF

J gene: TRBJ2-7
clone size: few
D gene: -
V gene: TRBV6-2/TRBV6-3
CDR3 DNA: TGTGCCAGCAGTTCCGACAAGAACAGGCGGGTAACGGGGCAGTACTTC
CDR3 protein: CASSSDKNRRVTGQYF

J gene: TRBJ1-5
clone size: many
D gene: TRBD1
V gene: TRBV2
CDR3 DNA: TGTGCCAGCAGTCCGGGACAGGGAAGAATTCGCAATCAGCCCCAGCATTTT
CDR3 protein: CASSPGQGRIRNQPQHF